These T cell receptor beta chains were read from a single sample in a study of T cells in Graves' hyperthyroidism and ophthalmopathy. Using its own MiXCR run on the multiplex PCR reads, TCRdb lists one record per CDR3 protein. This sample yields about 700,000 distinct CDR3 sequences, of which 45% are seen a single time; about 7% belongs to the top ten. The sample was peripheral blood or thyroid tissue (not recorded which). All receptors come from an adult man with Graves' disease, either hyperthyroidism or ophthalmopathy (not recorded which). CDR3s include the opening cysteine and the closing phenylalanine or tryptophan.

TRBJ1-4 TRBV7-9 CASSLGGMEKLFF
TRBJ2-5 TRBV2 CALASGWSETQYF
TRBJ1-4 TRBV20-1 CSARRDGVLNEKLFF
TRBJ1-1 TRBV20-1 CSARRQLSTEAFF
TRBJ2-7 TRBV7-9 CASSPSPGTDLWYEQYF
TRBJ2-2 TRBV5-1 CASRPQGDTGELFF
TRBJ2-5 TRBV7-2 CASSLGLAGGQETQYF
TRBJ2-7 TRBV29-1 CSQPGQGSTYEQYF
TRBJ1-4 TRBV2 CASSIRRTDEKLFF
TRBJ1-5 TRBV9 CASGPGTQPQHF
TRBJ1-5 TRBV2 CASSVGGEQPQHF
TRBJ2-5 TRBV2 CASSERETAETQYF
TRBJ2-7 TRBV20-1 CSAAKDSYEQYF
TRBJ1-3 TRBV6-1 CASSPNNRGLSARNTIYF
TRBJ2-7 TRBV7-2 CASSLVGTSGAQAEQYF
TRBJ2-7 TRBV7-2 CASRGEAAEQYF
TRBJ2-7 TRBV7-3 CASSQEPTSGSDEQYF
TRBJ1-6 TRBV11-3 CASSFCRDREGVAPNSPLHF
TRBJ1-1 TRBV7-9 CASSFYADRGYEAFF
TRBJ2-5 TRBV7-9 CASSPRQGRTQETQYF
TRBJ1-2 TRBV25-1 CASTLGQGGYGYTF
TRBJ1-1 TRBV15 CATSPRVDRSRTEAFF
TRBJ2-6 TRBV6-6 CASSLDRGTPSLGANVLTF
TRBJ1-6 TRBV10-3 CAISESGMDSPLHF
TRBJ2-5 TRBV15 CATSRDLAAEETQYF
TRBJ1-2 TRBV7-8 CASSLIGSEGSGYGYTF
TRBJ2-5 TRBV6-1 CASSASRGAQETQYF
TRBJ1-4 TRBV12-3/TRBV12-4 CASSFGQEGEKLFF
TRBJ1-2 TRBV7-2 CASSLLYGYTF
TRBJ2-7 TRBV2 CASSEAPGGDEQYF
TRBJ1-1 TRBV11-2 CASSSRTGGTEAFF
TRBJ2-6 TRBV7-8 CASSYSGGPSSGANVLTF
TRBJ1-3 TRBV15 CATSSRPVPNPGNTIYF
TRBJ1-5 TRBV7-9 CASSLAIGRNQPQHF
TRBJ1-2 TRBV5-8 CASSLSRGGAHNYGYTF
TRBJ2-2 TRBV19 CASSTGVVTGELFF
TRBJ2-5 TRBV6-5 CAISYYSGLGETQYF
TRBJ1-1 TRBV19 CASSSRQTNTEAFF
TRBJ1-6 TRBV6-5 CASSYSEQRDLNSPLHF
TRBJ2-5 TRBV4-1 CASSQEQTQETQYF